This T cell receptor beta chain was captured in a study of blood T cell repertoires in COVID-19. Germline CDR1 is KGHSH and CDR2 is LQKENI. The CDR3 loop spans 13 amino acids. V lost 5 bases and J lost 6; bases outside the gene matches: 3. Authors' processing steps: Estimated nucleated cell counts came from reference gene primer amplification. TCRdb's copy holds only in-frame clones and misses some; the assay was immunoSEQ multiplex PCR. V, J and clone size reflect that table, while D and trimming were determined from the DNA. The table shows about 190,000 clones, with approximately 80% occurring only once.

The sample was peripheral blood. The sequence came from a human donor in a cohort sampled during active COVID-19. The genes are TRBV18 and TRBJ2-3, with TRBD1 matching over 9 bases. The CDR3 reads CASSDRGSDTQYF. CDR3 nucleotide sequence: TGTGCCAGCTCAGACAGGGGGAGCGATACGCAGTATTTT.